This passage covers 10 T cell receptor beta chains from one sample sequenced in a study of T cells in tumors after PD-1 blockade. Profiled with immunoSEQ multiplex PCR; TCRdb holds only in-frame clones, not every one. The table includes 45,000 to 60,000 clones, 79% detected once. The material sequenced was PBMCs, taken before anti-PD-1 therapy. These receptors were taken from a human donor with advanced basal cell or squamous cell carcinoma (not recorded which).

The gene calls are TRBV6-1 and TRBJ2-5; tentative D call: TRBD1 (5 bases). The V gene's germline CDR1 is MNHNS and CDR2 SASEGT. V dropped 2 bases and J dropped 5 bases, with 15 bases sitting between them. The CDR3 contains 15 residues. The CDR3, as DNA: TGTGCCAGCAGTGAATGGGGTGGCAGGGCGGAGACCCAGTACTTC. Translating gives CASSEWGGRAETQYF.

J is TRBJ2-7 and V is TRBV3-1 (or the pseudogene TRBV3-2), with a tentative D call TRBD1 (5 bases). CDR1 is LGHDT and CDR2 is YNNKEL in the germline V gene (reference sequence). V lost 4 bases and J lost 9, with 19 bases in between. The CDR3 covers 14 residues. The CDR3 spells CASSLQGVSTAQYF. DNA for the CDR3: TGTGCCAGCAGCCTGCAGGGCGTCTCTACGGCGCAGTACTTC.

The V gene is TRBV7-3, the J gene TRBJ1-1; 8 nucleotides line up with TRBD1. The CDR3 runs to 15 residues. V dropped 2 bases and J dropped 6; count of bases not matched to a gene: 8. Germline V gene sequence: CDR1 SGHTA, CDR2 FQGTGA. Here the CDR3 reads CASSLLGQGISEAFF. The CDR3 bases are TGTGCCAGCAGCTTACTTGGACAGGGCATATCTGAAGCTTTCTTT.

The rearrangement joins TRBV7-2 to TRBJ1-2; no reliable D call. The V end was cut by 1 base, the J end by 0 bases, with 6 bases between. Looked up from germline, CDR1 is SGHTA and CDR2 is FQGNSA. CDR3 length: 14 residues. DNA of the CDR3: TGTGCCAGCAGCTTAGACAGCACTAACTATGGCTACACCTTC. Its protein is CASSLDSTNYGYTF.

The CDR3 is CASSARGTQETQYF. The CDR3 coding sequence is TGTGCCAGCAGCGCCCGGGGAACCCAAGAGACCCAGTACTTC. This sequence joins TRBV5-4 and TRBJ2-5; possible D gene TRBD2, 5 bases. Trimming removed 4 bases at V and 1 base at J, with 11 bases between. The CDR3 is 14 amino acids. The germline V gene encodes CDR1 SGHNT and CDR2 YYREEE (reference sequence).

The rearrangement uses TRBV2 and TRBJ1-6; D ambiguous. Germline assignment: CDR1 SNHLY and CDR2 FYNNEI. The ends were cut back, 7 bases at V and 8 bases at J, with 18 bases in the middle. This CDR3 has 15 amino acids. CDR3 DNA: TGTGCCAGCACTCCTCAGTCGCAGACCTATTCACCCCTCCACTTT. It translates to CASTPQSQTYSPLHF.

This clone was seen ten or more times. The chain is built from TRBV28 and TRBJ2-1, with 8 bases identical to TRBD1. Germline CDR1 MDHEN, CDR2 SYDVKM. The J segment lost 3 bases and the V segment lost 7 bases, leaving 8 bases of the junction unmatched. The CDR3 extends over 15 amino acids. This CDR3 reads CASNAGQGNYNEQFF. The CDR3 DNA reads TGTGCCAGCAACGCAGGACAGGGCAACTACAATGAGCAGTTCTTC.

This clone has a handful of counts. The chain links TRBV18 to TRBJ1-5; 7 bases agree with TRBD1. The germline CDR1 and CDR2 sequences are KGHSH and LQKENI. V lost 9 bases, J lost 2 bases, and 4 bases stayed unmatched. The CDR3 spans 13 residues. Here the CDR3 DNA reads TGTGCCAGGCACAGGGGAGGCAATCAGCCCCAGCATTTT. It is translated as CARHRGGNQPQHF.

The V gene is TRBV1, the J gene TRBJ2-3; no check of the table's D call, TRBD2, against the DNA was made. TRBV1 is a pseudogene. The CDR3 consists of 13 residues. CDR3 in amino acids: CTSSQGETDTQYF. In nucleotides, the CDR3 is TGCACCAGCAGCCAAGGAGAGACAGATACGCAGTATTTT.

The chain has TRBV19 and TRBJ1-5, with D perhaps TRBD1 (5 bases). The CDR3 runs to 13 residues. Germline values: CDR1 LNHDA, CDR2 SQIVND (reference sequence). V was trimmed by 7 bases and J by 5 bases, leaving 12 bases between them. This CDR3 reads CASKGRNDQPQHF. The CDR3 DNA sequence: TGTGCCAGTAAGGGGAGGAACGATCAGCCCCAGCATTTT.